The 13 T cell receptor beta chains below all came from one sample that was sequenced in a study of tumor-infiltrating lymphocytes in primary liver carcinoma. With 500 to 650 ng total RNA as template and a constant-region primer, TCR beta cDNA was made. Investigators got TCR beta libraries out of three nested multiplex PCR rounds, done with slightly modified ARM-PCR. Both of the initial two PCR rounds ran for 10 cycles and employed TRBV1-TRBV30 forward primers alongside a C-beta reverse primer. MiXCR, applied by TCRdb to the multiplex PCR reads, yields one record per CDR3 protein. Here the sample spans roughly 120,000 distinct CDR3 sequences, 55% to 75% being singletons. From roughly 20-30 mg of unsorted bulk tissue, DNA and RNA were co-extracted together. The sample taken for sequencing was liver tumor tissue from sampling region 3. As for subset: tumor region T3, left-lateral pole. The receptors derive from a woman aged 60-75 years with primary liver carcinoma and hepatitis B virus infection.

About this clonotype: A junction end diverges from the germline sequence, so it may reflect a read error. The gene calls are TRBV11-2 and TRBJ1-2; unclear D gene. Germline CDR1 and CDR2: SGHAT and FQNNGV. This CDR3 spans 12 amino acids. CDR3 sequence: CASSLNRAGHTF. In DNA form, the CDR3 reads TGTGCCAGCAGCTTAAATCGGGCCGGCCACACATTC.

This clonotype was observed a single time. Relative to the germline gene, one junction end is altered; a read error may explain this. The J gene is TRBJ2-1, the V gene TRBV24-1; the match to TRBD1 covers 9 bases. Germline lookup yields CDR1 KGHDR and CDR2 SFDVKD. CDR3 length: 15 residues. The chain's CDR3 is CATSDAGTGSNGQFF. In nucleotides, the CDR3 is TGTGCCACCAGTGATGCCGGGACAGGGTCCAATGGGCAGTTCTTC.

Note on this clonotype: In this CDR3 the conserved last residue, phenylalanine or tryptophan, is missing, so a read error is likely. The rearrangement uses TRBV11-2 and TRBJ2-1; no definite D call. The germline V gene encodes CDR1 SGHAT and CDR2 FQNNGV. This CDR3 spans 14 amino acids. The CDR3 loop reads CANSSWGSYNEQFL. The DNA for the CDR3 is TGTGCCAACAGCTCATGGGGATCCTACAATGAGCAGTTCCTC.

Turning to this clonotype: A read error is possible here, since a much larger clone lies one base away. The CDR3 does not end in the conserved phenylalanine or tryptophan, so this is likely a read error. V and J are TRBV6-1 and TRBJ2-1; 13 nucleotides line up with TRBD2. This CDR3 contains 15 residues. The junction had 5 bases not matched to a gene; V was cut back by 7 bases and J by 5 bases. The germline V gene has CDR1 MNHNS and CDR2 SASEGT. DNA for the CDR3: TGTGCCAGCACCCGACTAGCGGGAGGCAACAATGAGCAGTTCTCC. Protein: CASTRLAGGNNEQFS.

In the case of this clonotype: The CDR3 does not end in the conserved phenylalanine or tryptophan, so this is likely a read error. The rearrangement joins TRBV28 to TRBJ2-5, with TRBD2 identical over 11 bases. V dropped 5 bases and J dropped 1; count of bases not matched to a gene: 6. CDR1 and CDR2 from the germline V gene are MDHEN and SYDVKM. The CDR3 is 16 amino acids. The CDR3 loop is CASSLPGLAVQETQYL. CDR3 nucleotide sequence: TGTGCCAGCAGTCTGCCGGGACTAGCGGTCCAAGAGACCCAGTACCTC.

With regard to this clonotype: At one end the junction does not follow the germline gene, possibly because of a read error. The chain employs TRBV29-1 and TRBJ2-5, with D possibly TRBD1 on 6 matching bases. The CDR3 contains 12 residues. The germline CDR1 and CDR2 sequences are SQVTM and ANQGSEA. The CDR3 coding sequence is TGCAGCGTTTTACGGGACCATGGGACACAGTATTTC. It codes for CSVLRDHGTQYF.

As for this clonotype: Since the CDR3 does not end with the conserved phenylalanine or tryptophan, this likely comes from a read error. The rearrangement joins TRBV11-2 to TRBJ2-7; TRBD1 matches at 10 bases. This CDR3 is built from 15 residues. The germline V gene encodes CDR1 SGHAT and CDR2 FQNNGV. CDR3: CASSLDPWTGGEQYL. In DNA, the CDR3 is TGTGCTAGTAGCTTAGATCCCTGGACAGGGGGCGAGCAGTACCTC.

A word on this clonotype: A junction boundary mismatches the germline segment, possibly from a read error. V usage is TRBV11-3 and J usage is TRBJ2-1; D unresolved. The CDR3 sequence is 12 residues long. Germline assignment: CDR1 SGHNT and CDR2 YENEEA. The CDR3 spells CASSVGYNGQLF. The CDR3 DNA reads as TGTGCCAGCAGTGTGGGCTACAATGGGCAGCTCTTC.

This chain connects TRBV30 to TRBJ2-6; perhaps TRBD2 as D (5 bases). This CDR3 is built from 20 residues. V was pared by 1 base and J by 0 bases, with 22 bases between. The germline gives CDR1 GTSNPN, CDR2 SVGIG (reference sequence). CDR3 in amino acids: CAWSDTGRNTGFSGANVLTF. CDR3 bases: TGTGCCTGGAGTGACACGGGAAGGAACACCGGTTTCTCTGGGGCCAACGTCCTGACTTTC.

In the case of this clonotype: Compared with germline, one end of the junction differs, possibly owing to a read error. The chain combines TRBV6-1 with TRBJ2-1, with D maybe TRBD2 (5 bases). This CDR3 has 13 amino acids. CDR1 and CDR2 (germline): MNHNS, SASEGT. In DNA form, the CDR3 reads TGTGCCAGCAAACTAGACTCCCACAATGAGCGGTTCTTC. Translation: CASKLDSHNERFF.

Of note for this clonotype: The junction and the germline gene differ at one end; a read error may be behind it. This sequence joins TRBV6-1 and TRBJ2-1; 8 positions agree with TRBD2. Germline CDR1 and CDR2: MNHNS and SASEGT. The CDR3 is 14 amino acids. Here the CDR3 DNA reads TGTGCCAGCAGCGGACTAGCAGAGACCAATGAGCAGATCTTC. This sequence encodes CASSGLAETNEQIF.

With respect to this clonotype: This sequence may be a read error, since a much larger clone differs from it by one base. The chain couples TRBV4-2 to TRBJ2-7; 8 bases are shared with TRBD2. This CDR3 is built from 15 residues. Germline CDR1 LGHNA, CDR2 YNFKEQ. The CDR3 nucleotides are TGTGCCATCAGCCAAAGCGGGAGCTCCTCCTACGAGCAGTACTTC. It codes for CAISQSGSSSYEQYF.

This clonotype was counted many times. CDR3 coding DNA: TGTGCCAGCAGCCAAGATCTCCTAAGCGGTTCGAACTACGAGCAGTACTTC. Its translation is CASSQDLLSGSNYEQYF. The rearrangement links TRBV14 to TRBJ2-7, with D perhaps TRBD2 (5 bases). This CDR3 region has 17 residues. Germline lookup yields CDR1 SGHDN and CDR2 FVKESK. V shed 0 bases and J shed 3 bases, with 18 bases lying between them. Variable domain in full (rest from reference TRBV14 and TRBJ2-7): EAGVTQFPSHSVIEKGQTVTLRCDPISGHDNLYWYRRVMGKEIKFLLHFVKESKQDESGMPNNRFLAERTGGTYSTLKVQPAELEDSGVYFCASSQDLLSGSNYEQYFGPGTRLTVT.